The 29 T cell receptor beta chains listed next were all sequenced from one sample in a study of blood T cell repertoires in COVID-19. Assay: immunoSEQ multiplex PCR; the TCRdb copy retains only in-frame clones and omits some. The sample has 250,000 or so clones; around 84% are singletons. The sequencing sample was made of peripheral blood. All receptors derive from a woman aged 70-85 years with active or convalescent COVID-19.

V and J are TRBV3-1 (or the pseudogene TRBV3-2) and TRBJ1-2; D call uncertain. The V and J ends lost 1 base and 6 bases respectively, with 12 bases between them. The CDR3 loop spans 14 amino acids. Germline CDR1 and CDR2: LGHDT and YNNKEL (reference sequence). The DNA for the CDR3 is TGTGCCAGCAGCCAAGGGCAGCTGAGGAATGGCTACACCTTC. Amino acids: CASSQGQLRNGYTF.

V gene TRBV29-1 combines with J gene TRBJ2-2, with 9 bases that match TRBD1. Trimming took 8 bases from V and 4 from J; bases not matched to a gene: 8. This CDR3 region has 14 residues. The germline CDR1 and CDR2 sequences are SQVTM and ANQGSEA. CDR3 in DNA: TGCAGCCCCCGGCGGGACAGGGTCACCGGGGAGCTGTTTTTT. Its translation: CSPRRDRVTGELFF.

The V gene is TRBV4-3, the J gene TRBJ1-2; possible D gene TRBD1, 5 bases. This CDR3 spans 15 amino acids. In germline, CDR1 is LGHNA, CDR2 YSLEER. V was shortened by 1 base and J by 3 bases, with 12 bases between the two germline ends. The CDR3 spells CASSQGAGNYYGYTF. Written as DNA, the CDR3 is TGCGCCAGCAGCCAAGGGGCAGGGAACTACTATGGCTACACCTTC.

The chain carries TRBV7-8 and TRBJ2-2; 12 nucleotides match TRBD1. The CDR3 runs 14 residues. Germline assignment: CDR1 SGHVS and CDR2 FQNEAQ. The ends lost 4 bases at V and 7 bases at J; junction bases unmatched: 1. CDR3 amino acids: CASSWDRGRGELFF. The CDR3 coding sequence is TGTGCCAGCAGCTGGGACAGGGGGCGCGGGGAGCTGTTTTTT.

This chain uses TRBV7-9 with TRBJ2-7, with TRBD1 as a possible D gene (6 bases). V lost 4 bases to trimming and J lost 2 bases, with 9 bases between them. Germline loops: CDR1 SEHNR, CDR2 FQNEAQ (reference sequence). The CDR3 loop spans 13 amino acids. The CDR3 DNA sequence: TGTGCCAGCAGCTCAGGGACACCCTACGAGCAGTACTTC. It codes for CASSSGTPYEQYF.

In its sample, this clone was seen a few times. The chain recombines TRBV6-2 or TRBV6-3 with TRBJ2-7; 7 bases are shared with TRBD1. V lost 5 bases, J lost 1 base, and 8 bases stayed unmatched. The CDR3 length is 15 residues. CDR1 is MNHEY, CDR2 SVGEGT, per germline. As DNA, the CDR3 is TGTGCCAGCAGTAACGACAGGGAGCGGTCCTACGAGCAGTACTTC. The encoded protein is CASSNDRERSYEQYF.

This clone was observed a few times. The rearrangement links TRBV7-9 to TRBJ2-2; the match to TRBD1 covers 8 bases. Germline CDR1 and CDR2: SEHNR and FQNEAQ (reference sequence). With 10 bases clipped from V and 2 bases from J, the junction kept 3 bases outside the gene matches. The CDR3 totals 13 residues. In nucleotides, the CDR3 is TGTGCCACGGACAGGGCTAACACCGGGGAGCTGTTTTTT. It specifies CATDRANTGELFF.

V is TRBV5-4 and J is TRBJ2-2; TRBD2 agrees at 10 bases. Germline CDR1 SGHNT, CDR2 YYREEE (reference sequence). V lost 4 bases and J lost 4; bases outside the gene matches: 7. This CDR3 spans 16 amino acids. CDR3 residues: CASSPGLAGATGELFF. The CDR3 region has the DNA TGTGCCAGCAGCCCCGGCCTAGCGGGGGCCACCGGGGAGCTGTTTTTT. The whole variable domain, filled in from reference TRBV5-4 and TRBJ2-2, reads ETGVTQSPTHLIKTRGQQVTLRCSSQSGHNTVSWYQQALGQGPQFIFQYYREEENGRGNFPPRFSGLQFPNYSSELNVNALELDDSALYLCASSPGLAGATGELFFGEGSRLTVL.

This clone was observed a handful of times. V usage is TRBV25-1 and J usage is TRBJ2-2, with 8 bases that match TRBD1. Germline CDR1 is MGHDK and CDR2 is SYGVNS. J lost 4 bases, V lost 1 base, and 2 bases had no gene match. The CDR3 is made up of 15 amino acids. CDR3 bases: TGTGCCAGCAGTGAATGGGACAGGCTCACCGGGGAGCTGTTTTTT. This codes for CASSEWDRLTGELFF.

This clone was observed a handful of times. The V and J genes are TRBV3-1 (or the pseudogene TRBV3-2) and TRBJ1-4; D is perhaps TRBD1 (6 bases). Trimming stripped 4 bases from V and 5 bases from J, with 11 bases between. CDR3 length: 14 residues. The germline V gene encodes CDR1 LGHDT and CDR2 YNNKEL (reference sequence). The CDR3: CASSRRRGNEKLFF. In nucleotides, the CDR3 is TGTGCCAGCAGCCGGCGTAGGGGGAATGAAAAACTGTTTTTT.

The sample holds one count of this clone. J is TRBJ1-6 and V is TRBV2; D ambiguous. Germline CDR1 is SNHLY and CDR2 is FYNNEI. Trimming removed 7 bases from V and 5 bases from J, with 24 bases in between. The CDR3 has 18 amino acids. The CDR3 sequence: CASKPIAEGTPNNSPLHF. Written as DNA, the CDR3 is TGTGCCAGCAAGCCGATAGCCGAGGGCACCCCGAATAATTCACCCCTCCACTTT. Together with reference TRBV2 and TRBJ1-6, the CDR3 gives the full variable domain: EPEVTQTPSHQVTQMGQEVILRCVPISNHLYFYWYRQILGQKVEFLVSFYNNEISEKSEIFDDQFSVERPDGSNFTLKIRSTKLEDSAMYFCASKPIAEGTPNNSPLHFGNGTRLTVT.

The V gene is TRBV6-5, the J gene TRBJ1-1; no reliable D call. The CDR3 has 13 amino acids. Between the trimmed V and J ends, which lost 6 bases and 2 bases, there was a span of 10 bases. The germline CDR1 and CDR2 sequences are MNHEY and SVGAGI. Here the CDR3 DNA reads TGTGCCAGCAGCCGAGGAACCAACACTGAAGCTTTCTTT. It is translated as CASSRGTNTEAFF.

The chain employs TRBV5-6 and TRBJ1-2; the match to TRBD1 covers 10 bases. Germline V CDR1 and CDR2: SGHDT, YYEEEE. The trim removed 4 bases at V and 7 bases at J, leaving 10 bases unmatched. The CDR3 runs 15 residues. CDR3 bases: TGTGCCAGCAGCGAAAATTGGGACAGGGGTCGTGGCTACACCTTC. Its protein is CASSENWDRGRGYTF.

V is TRBV5-1 and J is TRBJ1-1; tentatively, D is TRBD1 (5 bases). V lost 6 bases and J lost 1, with 16 bases in between. The CDR3 loop spans 15 amino acids. Germline V gene sequence: CDR1 SGHRS, CDR2 YFSETQ. CDR3 region: CASNPITGQNTEAFF. CDR3 nucleotide sequence: TGCGCCAGCAACCCCATAACAGGACAGAACACTGAAGCTTTCTTT.

This chain joins TRBV6-2 or TRBV6-3 and TRBJ1-2; tentative D call: TRBD1 (5 bases). The CDR3 consists of 16 residues. With 2 bases removed from V and 3 bases from J, the gap between germline ends came to 16 bases. Germline CDR1 is MNHEY and CDR2 is SVGEGT. In nucleotides, the CDR3 is TGTGCCAGCAGTTACGGCGTCCAGGGCCGCCACTATGGCTACACCTTC. Its translation: CASSYGVQGRHYGYTF.

The chain employs TRBV2 and TRBJ1-1, with a possible D match to TRBD1 (5 bases). V lost 6 bases to trimming and J lost 1 base, with 15 bases between them. This CDR3 contains 15 residues. Germline V CDR1 and CDR2: SNHLY, FYNNEI. The DNA of the CDR3 is TGTGCCAGCAGAGTGGGGGGATCAAGGAACACTGAAGCTTTCTTT. Translation: CASRVGGSRNTEAFF.

This chain links TRBV6-5 with TRBJ2-1, with D possibly being TRBD1 (6 bases). Trimming removed 6 bases from V and 11 bases from J, with 11 bases in between. The germline CDR1 and CDR2 sequences are MNHEY and SVGAGI. The length of the CDR3 is 11 residues. CDR3: CASRSGVKQFF. CDR3 DNA: TGTGCCAGCAGGTCAGGGGTTAAGCAGTTCTTC.

This clone was detected once. The chain joins TRBV3-1 (or the pseudogene TRBV3-2) to TRBJ2-1, with 11 nucleotides matching TRBD2. With 3 bases clipped from V and 6 bases from J, the junction kept 4 bases outside the gene matches. Germline V lookup: CDR1 LGHDT, CDR2 YNNKEL (reference sequence). The CDR3 runs to 15 residues. The CDR3 region has the DNA TGTGCCAGCAGCCACATAGCGGGGGGGCGCAATGAGCAGTTCTTC. This translates into CASSHIAGGRNEQFF.

This sequence joins TRBV7-9 and TRBJ1-1; 10 bases are a match to TRBD1. Germline values: CDR1 SEHNR, CDR2 FQNEAQ (reference sequence). There are 17 residues in the CDR3. The V and J ends lost 2 bases and 5 bases, in that order; junction bases with no gene match: 11. CDR3 in amino acids: CASSLRDRGRRGTEAFF. The CDR3 DNA is TGTGCCAGCAGCTTAAGGGACAGGGGCCGCCGGGGGACTGAAGCTTTCTTT.

Only a few counts were recorded for this clone. V and J are TRBV11-2 and TRBJ1-1; unclear D gene. Germline V gene sequence: CDR1 SGHAT, CDR2 FQNNGV. V gave up 0 bases and J gave up 3 bases, with 11 bases separating them. The CDR3 runs 15 residues. CDR3 DNA sequence: TGTGCCAGCAGCTTAGATTACGGGGAGGACACTGAAGCTTTCTTT. This encodes CASSLDYGEDTEAFF. Combining the CDR3 with reference TRBV11-2 and TRBJ1-1 gives the whole variable domain EAGVAQSPRYKIIEKRQSVAFWCNPISGHATLYWYQQILGQGPKLLIQFQNNGVVDDSQLPKDRFSAERLKGVDSTLKIQPAKLEDSAVYLCASSLDYGEDTEAFFGQGTRLTVV.

The chain links TRBV7-2 to TRBJ1-1; no definite D call. The CDR3 loop spans 15 amino acids. Per germline, CDR1 SGHTA and CDR2 FQGNSA. V dropped 1 base and J dropped 2 bases, with 11 bases sitting between them. CDR3 in amino acids: CASSLDGQPNTEAFF. CDR3 nucleotides: TGTGCCAGCAGCTTAGATGGGCAGCCTAACACTGAAGCTTTCTTT.

The J gene is TRBJ1-1, the V gene TRBV7-2, with D perhaps TRBD1 (5 bases). The CDR3 totals 14 residues. Trimming took off 2 bases at V and 7 bases at J, with 14 bases between the two ends. CDR1 is SGHTA, CDR2 FQGNSA, per germline. CDR3 nucleotides: TGTGCCAGCAGCTTACAGGGATTCGTAGTTGAAGCTTTCTTT. Translation gives CASSLQGFVVEAFF.

The chain carries TRBV4-3 and TRBJ1-4; TRBD1 matches 9 bases. Trimming took 0 bases from V and 8 from J; bases not matched to a gene: 10. Germline CDR1 LGHNA, CDR2 YSLEER. This CDR3 is 17 amino acids long. In nucleotides, the CDR3 is TGCGCCAGCAGCCAAGAGCGGACCGGGACAGGGAAGGAAAAACTGTTTTTT. It is translated as CASSQERTGTGKEKLFF.

This clone occurred once. J is TRBJ1-2 and V is TRBV6-2 or TRBV6-3; possibly TRBD1 for D (6 bases). Germline assignment: CDR1 MNHEY and CDR2 SVGEGT. The CDR3 contains 18 residues. V lost 2 bases, J lost 0 bases, and 19 bases lay in between. The CDR3 loop reads CASSYPGHRHLPNYGYTF. CDR3 nucleotide sequence: TGTGCCAGCAGTTACCCGGGACATAGACACCTACCTAACTATGGCTACACCTTC.

This chain links TRBV6-5 with TRBJ1-1; tentatively, D is TRBD1 (6 bases). The CDR3 sequence is 15 residues long. Per the germline V gene, CDR1 is MNHEY and CDR2 is SVGAGI. V was clipped by 8 bases and J by 1 base, with 17 bases between them. The CDR3 DNA follows: TGTGCCAGCCAAACAACAGGGATTCCGAACACTGAAGCTTTCTTT. Residues: CASQTTGIPNTEAFF.

The V gene is TRBV10-2, the J gene TRBJ2-7; no firm D call. CDR3 size: 12 residues. Trimming left V 4 bases short and J 7 bases short, with 11 bases between. CDR1 and CDR2 (germline): WSHSY, SAAADI. Here the CDR3 reads CASSGDGGEQYF. The CDR3 region has the DNA TGCGCCAGCAGTGGCGATGGTGGTGAGCAGTACTTC.

The V call is TRBV3-1 (or the pseudogene TRBV3-2), the J call TRBJ1-2; the D is unclear. The V and J ends lost 3 bases and 7 bases respectively, with 15 bases between them. In germline, CDR1 is LGHDT, CDR2 YNNKEL (reference sequence). The CDR3 totals 14 residues. The CDR3 reads CASSHLQREGGYTF. Here the CDR3 DNA reads TGTGCCAGCAGCCACCTCCAGCGGGAGGGTGGCTACACCTTC.

The chain has TRBV27 and TRBJ1-2; D is perhaps TRBD1 (5 bases). Germline CDR1 reads MNHEY; CDR2 reads SMNVEV (reference sequence). The CDR3 length is 14 residues. V lost 4 bases, J lost 0 bases, and 9 bases lay in between. CDR3 in amino acids: CASSSDKANYGYTF. The CDR3 DNA follows: TGTGCCAGCAGTTCGGACAAAGCTAACTATGGCTACACCTTC.

As to this clone: The sample has other DNA sequences that encode this CDR3 too. The rearrangement joins TRBV5-4 to TRBJ1-6, with TRBD1 matching 7 bases. Germline V gene lookup returns CDR1 SGHNT and CDR2 YYREEE (reference sequence). The CDR3 loop spans 14 amino acids. V dropped 0 bases and J dropped 8; count of bases not matched to a gene: 2. The CDR3 here is CASSLGDRDSPLHF. CDR3 nucleotide sequence: TGTGCCAGCAGCTTGGGTGACAGGGATTCACCCCTCCACTTT.